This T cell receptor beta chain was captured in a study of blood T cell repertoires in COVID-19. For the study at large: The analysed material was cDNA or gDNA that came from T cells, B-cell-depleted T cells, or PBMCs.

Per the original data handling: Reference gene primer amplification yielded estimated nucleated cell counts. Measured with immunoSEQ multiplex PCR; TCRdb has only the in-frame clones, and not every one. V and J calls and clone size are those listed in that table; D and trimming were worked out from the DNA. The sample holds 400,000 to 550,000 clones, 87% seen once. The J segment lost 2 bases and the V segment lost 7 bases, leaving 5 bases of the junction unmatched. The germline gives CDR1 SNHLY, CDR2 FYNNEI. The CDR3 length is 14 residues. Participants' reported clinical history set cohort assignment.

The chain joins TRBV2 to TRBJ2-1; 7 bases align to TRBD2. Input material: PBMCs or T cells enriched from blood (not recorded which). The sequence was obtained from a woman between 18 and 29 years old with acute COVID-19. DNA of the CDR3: TGTGCCAGCATTACGGGAGGACCCTACAATGAGCAGTTCTTC. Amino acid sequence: CASITGGPYNEQFF.